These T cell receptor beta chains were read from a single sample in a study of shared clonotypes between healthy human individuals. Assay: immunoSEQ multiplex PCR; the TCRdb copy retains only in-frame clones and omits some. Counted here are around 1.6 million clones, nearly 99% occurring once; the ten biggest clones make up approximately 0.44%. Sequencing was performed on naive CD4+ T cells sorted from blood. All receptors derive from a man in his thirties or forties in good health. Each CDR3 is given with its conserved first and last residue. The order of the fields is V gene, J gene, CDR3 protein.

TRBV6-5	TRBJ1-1	CASSYSGGNTEAFF
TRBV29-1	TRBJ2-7	CSAGQGAYEQYF
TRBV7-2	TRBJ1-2	CASSLTTVQDYGYTF
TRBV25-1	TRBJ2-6	CASSFSMWGSGANVLTF
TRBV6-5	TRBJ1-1	CASTEEVGTEAFF
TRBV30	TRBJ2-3	CAGAWRGTDTQYF
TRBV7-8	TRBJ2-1	CASSRGGGEQFF
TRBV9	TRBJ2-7	CASSVGQLPPYEQYF
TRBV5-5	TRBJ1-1	CASSLRVWDTEAFF
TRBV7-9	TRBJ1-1	CASSLLLSGLNTEAFF